This T cell receptor (beta chain) came from a study of CD8+ T cells in alopecia areata. Treatment indicated: oral pan-JAK inhibitor, 5-10 mg twice daily. Both CD4+ and CD8+ T cells were separated by sorting PBMCs. The germline gives CDR1 GTSNPN, CDR2 SVGIG (reference sequence). The CDR3 runs to 14 residues. V was trimmed by 5 bases and J by 0 bases, leaving 8 bases between them. After isolation, RNA underwent reverse transcription to generate cDNA as the sequencing template. Data came from immunoSEQ multiplex PCR; TCRdb stores just in-frame clones and leaves some out. This table has about 250,000 clones, 60% appearing once.

The chain carries TRBV30 and TRBJ2-6; D remains unclear. The sample was CD4+ T cells sorted from blood, taken at roughly week 52, from a patient treated with tofacitinib. The TCR originated in a human donor with alopecia areata. DNA for the CDR3: TGTGCCTGGTCGACAAACTCTGGGGCCAACGTCCTGACTTTC. Residues: CAWSTNSGANVLTF.